Below, 30 T cell receptor beta chains from the same sample are listed, as sequenced in a study of human T cells and chemical hapten exposure. Time point defined: patch test 1, 2 weeks after DPC sensitization. Treatment specified: therapeutic diphenylcyclopropenone sensitization with weekly scalp DPC. TCRdb reprocessed the RACE reads via MiXCR and lists one record per CDR3 protein. The sample lists more than 150,000 distinct CDR3 sequences, approximately 15% occurring once. Material: whole blood, obtained in connection with sensitization to the hapten diphenylcyclopropenone (DPC). The receptors were gathered from a woman younger than 45 with alopecia areata. Some clones in this sample may be carry-over from other donors' samples.

This clonotype was seen at least ten times. CDR3 DNA sequence: TGCGCCAGCAGCCAAGAGTTTTCTAGAGCTTACAATGAGCAGTTCTTC. This translates into CASSQEFSRAYNEQFF. The genes are TRBV4-1 and TRBJ2-1; D gene uncertain. Germline V gene lookup returns CDR1 MGHRA and CDR2 YSYEKL. The CDR3 is 16 amino acids. Trimming cost V 0 bases and J 4 bases, with 13 bases left between them.

This clonotype turned up a few times. The V gene is TRBV20-1, the J gene TRBJ2-1; 8 bases match TRBD2. The CDR3 runs to 12 residues. The germline CDR1 and CDR2 sequences are DFQATT and SNEGSKA (reference sequence). V trimming: 4 bases; J trimming: 7 bases; junction bases outside the gene matches: 3. The CDR3 spells CSAKPGGNEQFF. As DNA, the CDR3 is TGCAGTGCTAAACCGGGAGGGAATGAGCAGTTCTTC.

This clonotype showed up just a few times. The V call is TRBV20-1, the J call TRBJ2-5, with a weak D call TRBD2 (6 bases). Germline-derived CDR1 and CDR2 are DFQATT and SNEGSKA (reference sequence). The length of the CDR3 is 12 residues. V shed 5 bases and J shed 4 bases, with 11 bases lying between them. CDR3 protein: CSAPAGSETQYF. The CDR3 nucleotides read TGCAGTGCTCCGGCGGGGTCAGAGACCCAGTACTTC.

This clonotype was counted at least ten times. The chain links TRBV28 to TRBJ1-6, with D maybe TRBD1 (6 bases). This CDR3 has 13 amino acids. Trimming took 6 bases from V and 7 from J, leaving 10 bases between them. Germline CDR1 and CDR2: MDHEN and SYDVKM. CDR3 bases: TGTGCCAGCAGGGGGGCTGGCAATTCACCCCTCCACTTT. This encodes CASRGAGNSPLHF.

The chain combines TRBV29-1 with TRBJ2-1; a weak D match, TRBD2 (7 bases). This CDR3 has 14 residues. Germline V gene sequence: CDR1 SQVTM, CDR2 ANQGSEA. V lost 1 base to trimming and J lost 6 bases, with 13 bases between them. In nucleotides, the CDR3 is TGCAGCGTTGAAGGGAGGGGGGGCCCCAATGAGCAGTTCTTC. It yields the protein CSVEGRGGPNEQFF.

V gene TRBV7-8 combines with J gene TRBJ2-1; D is possibly TRBD1 (6 bases). The CDR3 has 16 residues. Germline V gives CDR1 SGHVS, CDR2 FQNEAQ. The V end was cut by 0 bases, the J end by 6 bases, with 15 bases between. The CDR3 coding sequence is TGTGCCAGCAGCTTAGCCCTTACAGGGACGGGCAATGAGCAGTTCTTC. The encoded protein is CASSLALTGTGNEQFF.

This clonotype was counted at least ten times. This chain uses TRBV4-3 with TRBJ1-5; 9 bases match TRBD1. Germline V gene sequence: CDR1 LGHNA, CDR2 YSLEER. This CDR3 comprises 16 residues. V shed 6 bases, J shed 1 base, and the junction held 7 bases outside the gene matches. CDR3 residues: CASSRDRVVSNQPQHF. The CDR3 DNA is TGCGCCAGCAGTCGGGACAGGGTGGTAAGCAATCAGCCCCAGCATTTT.

The chain employs TRBV6-6 and TRBJ1-6; 7 bases match TRBD1. Germline CDR1 MNHNY, CDR2 SVGAGI (reference sequence). The V gene end was trimmed by 7 bases and the J gene end by 7 bases; junction bases not matched to a gene: 13. This CDR3 has 16 amino acids. CDR3: CASIKAMGQTNSPLHF. CDR3 coding DNA: TGTGCCAGCATCAAAGCTATGGGACAGACCAATTCACCCCTCCACTTT.

The table lists this clonotype with a few counts. The chain is built from TRBV5-1 and TRBJ2-1; D is possibly TRBD1 (5 bases). The CDR3 contains 15 residues. Deletions cut 2 bases from V and 8 bases from J, with 17 bases between. Germline assignment: CDR1 SGHRS and CDR2 YFSETQ. The CDR3 DNA follows: TGCGCCAGCAGCTTTACAGTTTCCCTAGGGGATGAGCAGTTCTTC. Translating it yields CASSFTVSLGDEQFF. Full variable domain (missing parts from reference TRBV5-1 and TRBJ2-1): KAGVTQTPRYLIKTRGQQVTLSCSPISGHRSVSWYQQTPGQGLQFLFEYFSETQRNKGNFPGRFSGRQFSNSRSEMNVSTLELGDSALYLCASSFTVSLGDEQFFGPGTRLTVL.

There are many counts of this clonotype. The V and J genes are TRBV18 and TRBJ1-4; D unclear. This CDR3 comprises 13 residues. Germline CDR1 and CDR2: KGHSH and LQKENI. Trimming took 6 bases from V and 4 from J, leaving 9 bases between them. The CDR3 DNA is TGTGCCAGCTCTGACCGACTTAATGAAAAACTGTTTTTT. It specifies CASSDRLNEKLFF. Supplemented by reference TRBV18 and TRBJ1-4, the full variable domain reads NAGVMQNPRHLVRRRGQEARLRCSPMKGHSHVYWYRQLPEEGLKFMVYLQKENIIDESGMPKERFSAEFPKEGPSILRIQQVVRGDSAAYFCASSDRLNEKLFFGSGTQLSVL.

In this sample, this clonotype turned up a few times. The rearrangement uses TRBV11-2 and TRBJ2-3; 9 bases map to TRBD2. J was trimmed by 0 bases and V by 5 bases; bases with no gene match: 6. The germline gives CDR1 SGHAT, CDR2 FQNNGV. CDR3 size: 16 residues. The CDR3 reads CASSPLAGASTDTQYF. The CDR3 DNA follows: TGTGCCAGCAGCCCCTTAGCGGGGGCGAGCACAGATACGCAGTATTTT.

CDR3: CAISESDREYNEQFF. Written as DNA, the CDR3 is TGTGCCATCAGTGAGTCGGACAGAGAGTACAATGAGCAGTTCTTC. The chain links TRBV10-3 to TRBJ2-1; D is perhaps TRBD1 (6 bases). V lost 0 bases and J lost 4, with 10 bases in between. Germline CDR1 and CDR2: ENHRY and SYGVKD. CDR3 length: 15 amino acids.

V usage is TRBV4-2 and J usage is TRBJ2-1; 13 bases line up with TRBD2. The CDR3 consists of 19 residues. J was trimmed by 2 bases and V by 1 base; bases with no gene match: 8. Germline CDR1 is LGHNA and CDR2 is YNFKEQ. The CDR3 protein is CASSQALAGGPGPYNEQFF. The CDR3 DNA reads TGTGCCAGCAGCCAAGCACTAGCGGGAGGGCCAGGTCCCTACAATGAGCAGTTCTTC.

This sequence joins TRBV21-1 and TRBJ1-5; TRBD1, as called in the table, went unchecked against the DNA. TRBV21-1 is described as a pseudogene. The CDR3 contains 20 residues. Here the CDR3 DNA reads TGTGCCAGCAGCAAAGTAGGAGGACAGGGGGCGACCCATAGCAATCAGCCCCAGCATTTT. It specifies CASSKVGGQGATHSNQPQHF.

This chain uses TRBV14 with TRBJ2-7; the D gene is possibly TRBD2 (6 bases). The CDR3 sequence is 14 residues long. Germline V CDR1 and CDR2: SGHDN, FVKESK. Deletions cut 5 bases from V and 7 bases from J, with 18 bases between. The CDR3 reads CASSGRDSLWEQYF. For the CDR3, the DNA is TGTGCCAGCAGCGGACGGGACTCCCTGTGGGAGCAGTACTTC.

This clonotype came up a few times. The genes are TRBV2 and TRBJ2-2; 9 nucleotides match TRBD2. Trimming cost V 6 bases and J 8 bases; bases outside gene matches: 10. The CDR3 runs 15 residues. Germline V CDR1 and CDR2: SNHLY, FYNNEI. CDR3 region: CASSESSGIGGELFF. The CDR3 bases are TGTGCCAGCAGCGAATCTAGCGGGATAGGAGGGGAGCTGTTTTTT.

The table lists this clonotype with a few counts. CDR3 in DNA: TGTGCCAGCAGCTTAGACTGGTCCTCCTACAATGAGCAGTTCTTC. Translated: CASSLDWSSYNEQFF. This chain connects TRBV11-2 to TRBJ2-1; D is ambiguous. Germline CDR1 and CDR2: SGHAT and FQNNGV. Trimming removed 0 bases from V and 0 bases from J, with 6 bases in between. The CDR3 contains 15 residues.

In its sample, this clonotype was seen many times. The gene calls are TRBV29-1 and TRBJ1-2; D might be TRBD1 (5 bases). From germline, CDR1 is SQVTM and CDR2 ANQGSEA. The V and J ends lost 6 bases and 4 bases respectively, with 12 bases between them. CDR3 length equals 12 residues. CDR3 residues: CSVEGRFYGYTF. CDR3 DNA: TGCAGCGTCGAGGGACGATTCTATGGCTACACCTTC.

The gene calls are TRBV28 and TRBJ1-3; perhaps TRBD1 as D (5 bases). This CDR3 is 16 amino acids long. The V and J ends lost 4 bases and 1 base respectively, with 14 bases between them. Germline V gene lookup returns CDR1 MDHEN and CDR2 SYDVKM. CDR3 sequence reads: CASSSYLGGSGNTIYF. The CDR3 DNA sequence: TGTGCCAGCAGTTCCTATTTGGGGGGTTCTGGAAACACCATATATTTT.

The chain combines TRBV7-9 with TRBJ2-1; no clear D gene. The CDR3 is made up of 10 amino acids. Trimming pared 7 bases from V and 8 bases from J, leaving 6 bases between. CDR1 is SEHNR and CDR2 is FQNEAQ in the germline V gene (reference sequence). The CDR3 spells CASNPDEQFF. CDR3 in DNA: TGTGCCAGCAACCCCGATGAGCAGTTCTTC.

The chain employs TRBV4-1 and TRBJ2-2, with D perhaps TRBD1 (6 bases). CDR1 is MGHRA, CDR2 YSYEKL, per germline. Trimming removed 0 bases from V and 3 bases from J, with 11 bases in between. CDR3 length equals 16 residues. DNA for the CDR3: TGCGCCAGCAGCCAAGACAGGGGATCCGACACCGGGGAGCTGTTTTTT. Its translation: CASSQDRGSDTGELFF.

This clonotype showed up just a few times. The genes are TRBV7-3 and TRBJ1-1; 7 bases are a match to TRBD1. The CDR3 covers 17 residues. The trim removed 2 bases at V and 0 bases at J, leaving 9 bases unmatched. Germline V gene data show CDR1 as SGHTA and CDR2 as FQGTGA. The CDR3 here is CASSLVPGTVMNTEAFF. The CDR3 region has the DNA TGTGCCAGCAGCTTAGTTCCCGGGACAGTCATGAACACTGAAGCTTTCTTT. The whole variable domain, remainder taken from reference TRBV7-3 and TRBJ1-1, is GAGVSQTPSNKVTEKGKYVELRCDPISGHTALYWYRQSLGQGPEFLIYFQGTGAADDSGLPNDRFFAVRPEGSVSTLKIQRTERGDSAVYLCASSLVPGTVMNTEAFFGQGTRLTVV.

A few counts support this clonotype. CDR3 coding DNA: TGCAGTGCTAGAGATATGGAGGGGGGGAGCTCCTACGAGCAGTACTTC. Its protein product is CSARDMEGGSSYEQYF. The chain couples TRBV20-1 to TRBJ2-7; D may be TRBD2 (7 bases). Germline loops: CDR1 DFQATT, CDR2 SNEGSKA (reference sequence). This CDR3 spans 16 amino acids. V was pared by 0 bases and J by 0 bases, with 15 bases between.

The V and J genes are TRBV11-1 and TRBJ2-2; D is uncertain. V was trimmed by 4 bases and J by 7 bases, leaving 10 bases between them. Germline V CDR1 and CDR2: SGHAT, FQDESV (reference sequence). The CDR3 sequence is 13 residues long. The CDR3 sequence is CASSYARGGELFF. As DNA, the CDR3 is TGTGCCAGCAGCTACGCGCGTGGCGGGGAGCTGTTTTTT.

This clonotype appeared a few times. The V and J genes are TRBV12-3 or TRBV12-4 and TRBJ1-5; 8 positions match TRBD1. V shed 5 bases, J shed 5 bases, and the junction held 2 bases outside the gene matches. CDR3 length: 13 residues. CDR3 amino acids: CASSTQGDQPQHF. CDR3 DNA sequence: TGTGCCAGCAGTACACAGGGGGATCAGCCCCAGCATTTT.

This chain links TRBV12-3 or TRBV12-4 with TRBJ2-4; D gene uncertain. This CDR3 has 14 amino acids. Trimming stripped 6 bases from V and 2 bases from J, with 11 bases between. The CDR3 DNA follows: TGTGCCAGCAGCCCTGGGTGGTCCAAAAACATTCAGTACTTC. Residues: CASSPGWSKNIQYF.

This clonotype was counted ten times or more. This chain uses TRBV11-2 with TRBJ1-5, with D uncertain. V was shortened by 2 bases and J by 2 bases, with 13 bases between the two germline ends. Germline CDR1 is SGHAT and CDR2 is FQNNGV. This CDR3 comprises 16 residues. CDR3 sequence reads: CASSLWSGSGNQPQHF. DNA for the CDR3: TGTGCCAGCAGCTTATGGTCCGGGTCCGGCAATCAGCCCCAGCATTTT.

This sequence joins TRBV5-1 and TRBJ2-5; 10 bases fit TRBD1. Germline V gives CDR1 SGHRS, CDR2 YFSETQ. J was trimmed by 5 bases and V by 5 bases; bases with no gene match: 6. The CDR3 has 14 amino acids. The CDR3 here is CASRETGGVETQYF. Here the CDR3 DNA reads TGCGCCAGCAGGGAGACAGGGGGCGTGGAGACCCAGTACTTC.

This clonotype was seen a few times. The CDR3: CASSVRRAAKGYTF. The CDR3 region has the DNA TGTGCCAGCAGTGTGCGTCGGGCGGCGAAGGGCTACACCTTC. The gene calls are TRBV2 and TRBJ1-2, with D unclear. The CDR3 runs 14 residues. Germline V gene lookup returns CDR1 SNHLY and CDR2 FYNNEI. The ends were cut back, 4 bases at V and 8 bases at J, with 17 bases in the middle.

In this sample, this clonotype turned up a few times. The chain is built from TRBV15 and TRBJ2-7; D gene ambiguous. The germline V gene encodes CDR1 LNHNV and CDR2 YYDKDF (reference sequence). V was shortened by 8 bases and J by 2 bases, with 13 bases between the two germline ends. The CDR3 contains 13 residues. In DNA, the CDR3 is TGTGCCACCTCGGGTCTAGGACCCTACGAGCAGTACTTC. It translates to CATSGLGPYEQYF.